Below, 10 T cell receptor beta chains from the same sample are listed, as sequenced in a study of shared clonotypes between healthy human individuals. TCRdb's table, derived via immunoSEQ multiplex PCR, lists solely in-frame clones and lacks some. Of 500,000 to 550,000 clones listed, roughly 95% are singletons. The sequencing input was naive CD4+ T cells sorted from blood. As for subset: CD45RA+ positively selected. The receptors here all came from a woman between 25 and 40 years old in good health.

This chain connects TRBV10-1 to TRBJ2-1; TRBD2 agrees at 7 bases. The CDR3 spans 13 residues. The germline V gene has CDR1 WNHNN and CDR2 SYGVQD (reference sequence). J gave up 10 bases and V 10 bases, and 13 bases lay outside the gene matches. CDR3 residues: CATALRLAEEQFF. Here the CDR3 DNA reads TGCGCCACCGCTCTACGACTAGCCGAGGAGCAGTTCTTC.

This clone was observed once. V is TRBV29-1 and J is TRBJ1-2, with D hard to call. CDR1 is SQVTM, CDR2 ANQGSEA, per germline. Trimming cost V 3 bases and J 4 bases, with 9 bases left between them. The CDR3 is 12 amino acids. As DNA, the CDR3 is TGCAGCGTTGATTTAGGAAGCTATGGCTACACCTTC. This translates into CSVDLGSYGYTF.

CDR3 loop: CASRGYHEQYF. The CDR3 region has the DNA TGTGCCAGCAGGGGGTACCACGAGCAGTACTTC. The rearrangement joins TRBV27 to TRBJ2-5; D is uncertain. The better agreement between TRBJ2-7 and the DNA end casts doubt on the J call. Germline V gene sequence: CDR1 MNHEY, CDR2 SMNVEV (reference sequence). The CDR3 is 11 amino acids.

In this sample, this clone turned up once. The chain joins TRBV4-1 to TRBJ1-2, with unresolved D. Between the trimmed V and J ends, which lost 3 bases and 2 bases, there was a span of 10 bases. Germline V gives CDR1 MGHRA, CDR2 YSYEKL. This CDR3 contains 14 residues. The CDR3 protein is CASSQGLRNYGYTF. The CDR3 DNA is TGCGCCAGCAGCCAGGGGTTACGAAACTATGGCTACACCTTC.

The chain links TRBV4-1 to TRBJ2-5, with 7 bases matching TRBD1. The germline CDR1 and CDR2 sequences are MGHRA and YSYEKL. The CDR3 is made up of 13 amino acids. Trimming cost V 5 bases and J 2 bases; bases outside gene matches: 2. CDR3 protein: CASSDRVQETQYF. The CDR3 DNA follows: TGCGCCAGCAGCGACAGGGTACAAGAGACCCAGTACTTC.

The chain joins TRBV9 to TRBJ1-3; 7 bases agree with TRBD1. The CDR3 covers 17 residues. Germline V gives CDR1 SGDLS, CDR2 YYNGEE. The trim removed 1 base at V and 2 bases at J, leaving 9 bases unmatched. In DNA form, the CDR3 reads TGTGCCAGCAGCGTACTCTCACAGGGGTCCACTGGAAACACCATATATTTT. Its protein product is CASSVLSQGSTGNTIYF. Looking up the rest from reference TRBV9 and TRBJ1-3 gives the full variable domain: DSGVTQTPKHLITATGQRVTLRCSPRSGDLSVYWYQQSLDQGLQFLIQYYNGEERAKGNILERFSAQQFPDLHSELNLSSLELGDSALYFCASSVLSQGSTGNTIYFGEGSWLTVV.

The chain has TRBV4-1 and TRBJ1-2; the D is unclear. CDR1 and CDR2 from the germline V gene are MGHRA and YSYEKL. Trimming stripped 0 bases from V and 8 bases from J, with 13 bases between. There are 14 residues in the CDR3. DNA of the CDR3: TGCGCCAGCAGCCAAGATATAAGGGAAGGAGGCTACACCTTC. It is translated as CASSQDIREGGYTF.

As to this clone: The same CDR3 arises from other DNA sequences in this sample as well. The chain recombines TRBV20-1 with TRBJ1-1; D gene uncertain. Germline loops: CDR1 DFQATT, CDR2 SNEGSKA (reference sequence). V lost 1 base and J 5 bases, leaving 2 bases between the germline ends. This CDR3 comprises 10 residues. CDR3 residues: CSARVTEAFF. The CDR3 DNA sequence: TGCAGTGCTAGAGTAACTGAAGCTTTCTTT.

CDR3: CASSIRGRAEAFF. The DNA of the CDR3 is TGTGCCAGTAGTATACGGGGCCGGGCTGAAGCTTTCTTT. The rearrangement uses TRBV19 and TRBJ1-1, with D possibly TRBD1 on 5 matching bases. The CDR3 has 13 residues. V lost 2 bases to trimming and J lost 6 bases, with 10 bases between them. CDR1 is LNHDA and CDR2 is SQIVND in the germline V gene (reference sequence).

The chain links TRBV27 to TRBJ1-2, with 7 bases lining up with TRBD1. The CDR3 length is 15 residues. Germline loops: CDR1 MNHEY, CDR2 SMNVEV (reference sequence). V trimming: 5 bases; J trimming: 1 base; junction bases outside the gene matches: 7. In DNA, the CDR3 is TGTGCCAGCAGTCCGGGGGACAGAATTAACTATGGCTACACCTTC. Translated: CASSPGDRINYGYTF.